The 29 T cell receptor beta chains listed next were all sequenced from one sample in a study of blood T cell repertoires in COVID-19. The data were produced by immunoSEQ multiplex PCR, yet TCRdb's version contains in-frame clones alone and is incomplete. The sample has a few hundred thousand clones, 85% to 90% seen once. Sequencing was done on a sample of PBMCs or T cells enriched from blood (not recorded which). All receptors derive from a woman aged 18-29 years who had recovered from COVID-19.

The rearrangement links TRBV19 to TRBJ1-5, with 7 bases aligning to TRBD1. Trimming took 5 bases from V and 4 from J; bases not matched to a gene: 2. Germline values: CDR1 LNHDA, CDR2 SQIVND (reference sequence). The CDR3 has 13 residues. CDR3 sequence (DNA): TGTGCCAGTAGTCGACAGGGAAATCAGCCCCAGCATTTT. Its protein product is CASSRQGNQPQHF.

V is TRBV5-1 and J is TRBJ1-6; TRBD1 matches at 7 bases. The CDR3 totals 15 residues. Germline V gives CDR1 SGHRS, CDR2 YFSETQ. Trimming removed 2 bases from V and 3 bases from J; junction bases left unmatched: 2. The CDR3 nucleotides are TGCGCCAGCAGCTTCGGGGACAGCTATAATTCACCCCTCCACTTT. As protein: CASSFGDSYNSPLHF.

The gene calls are TRBV6-1 and TRBJ2-3; 12 bases map to TRBD2. The V gene end was trimmed by 3 bases and the J gene end by 6 bases; junction bases not matched to a gene: 13. This CDR3 is built from 18 residues. Germline V gene data show CDR1 as MNHNS and CDR2 as SASEGT. The CDR3 DNA reads as TGTGCCAGCAGTGAGTTGAGTGGCCTAGCGGGGGGGTGGGATACGCAGTATTTT. It yields the protein CASSELSGLAGGWDTQYF.

The gene calls are TRBV30 and TRBJ1-2, with TRBD1 matching 7 bases. Trimming cost V 2 bases and J 10 bases; bases outside gene matches: 7. The CDR3 spans 12 residues. Germline V CDR1 and CDR2: GTSNPN, SVGIG (reference sequence). The CDR3 sequence: CAWSPQGQHYTF. The CDR3 DNA reads TGTGCCTGGAGTCCCCAGGGACAGCACTACACCTTC.

CDR3 DNA sequence: TGTGCCAGCAGCCCCGGGTCTCTCCTCGAGCAGTACTTC. Its translation is CASSPGSLLEQYF. The chain is built from TRBV14 and TRBJ2-7; D is unresolved. Trimming removed 4 bases from V and 6 bases from J, with 13 bases in between. CDR1 and CDR2 from the germline V gene are SGHDN and FVKESK. This CDR3 region has 13 residues.

The chain is built from TRBV6-2 or TRBV6-3 and TRBJ2-1; D not resolved. The germline CDR1 and CDR2 sequences are MNHEY and SVGEGT. The V gene lost 5 bases and the J gene lost 7 bases, with 6 bases spanning the gap. The CDR3 runs to 11 residues. CDR3 in DNA: TGTGCCAGCAGTCCCTTAAATGAGCAGTTCTTC. Its protein product is CASSPLNEQFF.

This rearrangement joins TRBV6-5 to TRBJ1-1, with D possibly TRBD1 on 5 matching bases. This CDR3 is 11 amino acids long. Trimming pared 11 bases from V and 1 base from J, leaving 8 bases between. The germline CDR1 and CDR2 sequences are MNHEY and SVGAGI. The DNA for the CDR3 is TGTGCCGGCCAGGGGAACACTGAAGCTTTCTTT. Encoded protein: CAGQGNTEAFF.

The chain recombines TRBV4-1 with TRBJ1-3, with D possibly being TRBD1 (6 bases). The CDR3 has 15 residues. Trimming pared 7 bases from V and 2 bases from J, leaving 15 bases between. Germline V gene lookup returns CDR1 MGHRA and CDR2 YSYEKL. The CDR3 sequence: CASTWNREPGNTIYF. The CDR3 DNA sequence: TGCGCCAGCACCTGGAACAGGGAACCTGGAAACACCATATATTTT.

The V gene is TRBV5-1, the J gene TRBJ2-2; D possibly corresponds to TRBD2 (5 bases). Deletions cut 5 bases from V and 0 bases from J, with 11 bases between. This CDR3 comprises 15 residues. Per the germline V gene, CDR1 is SGHRS and CDR2 is YFSETQ. CDR3 DNA sequence: TGCGCCAGCAGTTTTGGACTCTCGAACACCGGGGAGCTGTTTTTT. This encodes CASSFGLSNTGELFF.

The chain recombines TRBV5-6 with TRBJ1-1; 8 bases fit TRBD1. V shed 5 bases and J 6 bases; nucleotides not matched to a gene: 12. This CDR3 spans 15 amino acids. Germline V lookup: CDR1 SGHDT, CDR2 YYEEEE. CDR3 sequence reads: CASRYRQGPPPEAFF. The CDR3 bases are TGTGCCAGCAGGTATAGACAGGGGCCGCCTCCTGAAGCTTTCTTT. Drawing the rest from reference TRBV5-6 and TRBJ1-1, the complete variable domain is DAGVTQSPTHLIKTRGQQVTLRCSPKSGHDTVSWYQQALGQGPQFIFQYYEEEERQRGNFPDRFSGHQFPNYSSELNVNALLLGDSALYLCASRYRQGPPPEAFFGQGTRLTVV.

V gene TRBV5-6 combines with J gene TRBJ2-7; D might be TRBD1 (6 bases). Germline-derived CDR1 and CDR2 are SGHDT and YYEEEE. Trimming removed 4 bases at V and 2 bases at J, with 10 bases between. CDR3 size: 13 residues. The CDR3 nucleotides are TGTGCCAGCAGCCTGGGGGCCGCCTACGAGCAGTACTTC. This gives the protein CASSLGAAYEQYF.

The chain joins TRBV28 to TRBJ2-4; D not certain. The CDR3 spans 16 residues. The V gene's germline CDR1 is MDHEN and CDR2 SYDVKM. With 5 bases removed from V and 1 base from J, the gap between germline ends came to 15 bases. Here the CDR3 DNA reads TGTGCCAGCAGTCCCCCTCAGACTCTCGCCAAAAACATTCAGTACTTC. This translates into CASSPPQTLAKNIQYF.

The rearrangement links TRBV5-4 to TRBJ2-6; 9 nucleotides align to TRBD1. CDR1 is SGHNT and CDR2 is YYREEE in the germline V gene (reference sequence). The ends lost 4 bases at V and 2 bases at J; junction bases unmatched: 10. The CDR3 contains 18 residues. The CDR3 spells CASSPAGQGRAGANVLTF. DNA of the CDR3: TGTGCCAGCAGCCCCGCTGGACAGGGGCGGGCTGGGGCCAACGTCCTGACTTTC.

The chain links TRBV4-1 to TRBJ2-1; 9 bases line up with TRBD2. Losses at the gene ends were 0 bases for V and 1 base for J; bases not matched to a gene: 10. The germline V gene has CDR1 MGHRA and CDR2 YSYEKL. The CDR3 length is 19 residues. The CDR3 nucleotides read TGCGCCAGCAGCCAAGAACGGCTTGCGGGGGGGACGTCCTACAATGAGCAGTTCTTC. Residues: CASSQERLAGGTSYNEQFF.

This chain joins TRBV12-5 and TRBJ1-5, with 8 bases that match TRBD1. Germline CDR1 reads LGHNT; CDR2 reads FRNRAP. Trimming at V came to 5 bases and at J to 6 bases, leaving 9 bases not matched to a gene. The CDR3 is 15 residues long. The CDR3 DNA reads TGTGCTAGTGGTAGCACACAGGGGACAGGTCAGCCCCAGCATTTT. This sequence encodes CASGSTQGTGQPQHF.

The gene calls are TRBV7-2 and TRBJ1-5, with D possibly TRBD1 on 5 matching bases. The V gene's germline CDR1 is SGHTA and CDR2 FQGNSA. V was clipped by 4 bases and J by 1 base, with 11 bases between them. The CDR3 runs to 15 residues. Here the CDR3 DNA reads TGTGCCAGCAGCTCGACGGGGGGAAGCAATCAGCCCCAGCATTTT. It is translated as CASSSTGGSNQPQHF.

This chain links TRBV10-3 with TRBJ2-2; 8 positions agree with TRBD2. Germline V lookup: CDR1 ENHRY, CDR2 SYGVKD. CDR3 length: 16 amino acids. V trimming: 4 bases; J trimming: 0 bases; junction bases outside the gene matches: 4. The CDR3 coding sequence is TGTGCCATCAGTGTCTTGACTAGCGCGAACACCGGGGAGCTGTTTTTT. Amino acids: CAISVLTSANTGELFF.

The chain couples TRBV5-6 to TRBJ2-2; D is possibly TRBD1 (6 bases). The germline V gene has CDR1 SGHDT and CDR2 YYEEEE. This CDR3 comprises 16 residues. Between the trimmed V and J ends, which lost 0 bases and 3 bases, there was a span of 12 bases. CDR3 protein: CASSLVRGLYTGELFF. Here the CDR3 DNA reads TGTGCCAGCAGCTTGGTTAGGGGGTTGTACACCGGGGAGCTGTTTTTT.

The chain couples TRBV6-5 to TRBJ1-2; the match to TRBD1 covers 8 bases. V dropped 6 bases and J dropped 9; count of bases not matched to a gene: 9. CDR1 MNHEY and CDR2 SVGAGI come from the germline V gene. The CDR3 runs to 13 residues. CDR3 protein: CASSPGQGHRYTF. CDR3 nucleotide sequence: TGTGCCAGCAGCCCAGGACAGGGCCATCGCTACACCTTC.

The V and J genes are TRBV12-5 and TRBJ1-2, with 12 bases identical to TRBD1. Germline V gene lookup returns CDR1 LGHNT and CDR2 FRNRAP. The V gene end was trimmed by 5 bases and the J gene end by 3 bases; junction bases not matched to a gene: 1. The CDR3 sequence is 14 residues long. Here the CDR3 reads CASGGTGGHYGYTF. The DNA for the CDR3 is TGTGCTAGTGGTGGGACAGGGGGCCACTATGGCTACACCTTC.

This clone was detected only a few times. The chain recombines TRBV29-1 with TRBJ1-3; no reliable D call. Germline lookup yields CDR1 SQVTM and CDR2 ANQGSEA. CDR3 size: 14 residues. V lost 4 bases to trimming and J lost 2 bases, with 12 bases between them. CDR3 nucleotide sequence: TGCAGCGTTGTTGTTTCGGCGGCTGGAAACACCATATATTTT. As protein: CSVVVSAAGNTIYF.

The chain has TRBV30 and TRBJ2-5; D gene uncertain. This CDR3 has 12 residues. Trimming stripped 0 bases from V and 4 bases from J, with 6 bases between. In germline, CDR1 is GTSNPN, CDR2 SVGIG (reference sequence). CDR3 sequence (DNA): TGTGCCTGGAGTGTCAGAATAGAGACCCAGTACTTC. Protein sequence: CAWSVRIETQYF.

This clone was detected only a few times. The chain joins TRBV9 to TRBJ1-4, with TRBD1 matching 7 bases. Trimming removed 0 bases from V and 0 bases from J; junction bases left unmatched: 2. Germline lookup yields CDR1 SGDLS and CDR2 YYNGEE. The CDR3 loop spans 16 amino acids. The CDR3 coding sequence is TGTGCCAGCAGCGTAGCTACAGGGGCAACTAATGAAAAACTGTTTTTT. This sequence encodes CASSVATGATNEKLFF.

J is TRBJ1-5 and V is TRBV21-1. TRBV21-1 is tagged as a pseudogene. The length of the CDR3 is 8 residues. DNA of the CDR3: TGTGCCAGCAGCCTTCGGGAGTTT. The encoded protein is CASSLREF.

V is TRBV5-4 and J is TRBJ2-5, with D possibly TRBD1 on 6 matching bases. With 4 bases removed from V and 5 bases from J, the gap between germline ends came to 18 bases. The germline V gene encodes CDR1 SGHNT and CDR2 YYREEE (reference sequence). The CDR3 sequence is 15 residues long. CDR3 protein: CASSPGTKGWETQYF. The CDR3 DNA reads TGTGCCAGCAGCCCTGGGACAAAGGGGTGGGAGACCCAGTACTTC.

This clone was seen more than once but under ten times. V is TRBV9 and J is TRBJ1-4; 7 bases match TRBD1. The germline V gene encodes CDR1 SGDLS and CDR2 YYNGEE. CDR3 size: 15 residues. V was pared by 4 bases and J by 7 bases, with 10 bases of the junction left unmatched. As DNA, the CDR3 is TGTGCCAGCAGCCCCAAGACAGGGTTGGGTGAAAAACTGTTTTTT. This codes for CASSPKTGLGEKLFF.

The chain is built from TRBV2 and TRBJ1-1; no clear D gene. The CDR3 has 14 residues. Germline values: CDR1 SNHLY, CDR2 FYNNEI. V was cut by 4 bases and J by 3 bases, with 12 bases left in between. DNA of the CDR3: TGTGCCAGCAGTGTACAGTCAACCCACACTGAAGCTTTCTTT. Its protein is CASSVQSTHTEAFF.

The gene calls are TRBV6-2 or TRBV6-3 and TRBJ1-2; D gene ambiguous. The length of the CDR3 is 11 residues. The germline V and J ends were trimmed by 4 bases and 8 bases, with 8 bases remaining between them. From germline, CDR1 is MNHEY and CDR2 SVGEGT. This CDR3 is CASSSFIGYTF. The CDR3 DNA reads as TGTGCCAGCAGTTCCTTTATCGGCTACACCTTC.

V and J are TRBV19 and TRBJ1-5; D remains unclear. Trimming cost V 3 bases and J 4 bases, with 10 bases left between them. This CDR3 is built from 14 residues. Germline CDR1 and CDR2: LNHDA and SQIVND (reference sequence). CDR3 nucleotide sequence: TGTGCCAGTAGTATGATGGCAGTAAATCAGCCCCAGCATTTT. Its translation: CASSMMAVNQPQHF.